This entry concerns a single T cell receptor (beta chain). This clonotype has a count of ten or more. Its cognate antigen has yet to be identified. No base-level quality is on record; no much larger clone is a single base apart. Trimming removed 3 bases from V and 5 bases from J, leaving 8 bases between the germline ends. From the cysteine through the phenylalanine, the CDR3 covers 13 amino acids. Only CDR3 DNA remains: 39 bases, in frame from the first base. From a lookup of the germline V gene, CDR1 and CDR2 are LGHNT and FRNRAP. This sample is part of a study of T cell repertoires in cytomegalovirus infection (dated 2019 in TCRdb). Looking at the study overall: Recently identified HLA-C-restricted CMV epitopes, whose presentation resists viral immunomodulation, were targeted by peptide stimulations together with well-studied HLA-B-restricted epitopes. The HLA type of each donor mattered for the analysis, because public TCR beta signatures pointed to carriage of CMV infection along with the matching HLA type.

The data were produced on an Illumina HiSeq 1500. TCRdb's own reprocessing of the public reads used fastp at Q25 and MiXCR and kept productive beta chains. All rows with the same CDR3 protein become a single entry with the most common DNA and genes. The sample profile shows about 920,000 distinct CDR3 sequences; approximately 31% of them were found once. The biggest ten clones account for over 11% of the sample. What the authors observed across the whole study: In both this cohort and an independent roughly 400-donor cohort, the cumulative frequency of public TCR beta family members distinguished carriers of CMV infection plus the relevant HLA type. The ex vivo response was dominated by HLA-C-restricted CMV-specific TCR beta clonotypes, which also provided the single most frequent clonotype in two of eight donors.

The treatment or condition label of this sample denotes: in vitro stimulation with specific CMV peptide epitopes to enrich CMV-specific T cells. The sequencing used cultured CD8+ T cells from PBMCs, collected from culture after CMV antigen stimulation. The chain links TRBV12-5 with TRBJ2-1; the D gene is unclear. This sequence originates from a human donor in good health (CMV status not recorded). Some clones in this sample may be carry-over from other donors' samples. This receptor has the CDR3 CASGFGRDNEQFF. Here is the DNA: TGTGCTAGTGGTTTCGGCCGGGACAATGAGCAGTTCTTC.